Presented here are 20 T cell receptor beta chains from one specimen sequenced in a study of Ad26.COV2.S vaccination and SARS-CoV-2 variants. The treatment was: 15 to 20 received Ad26.COV2.S at low or high dose, single or two shots; roughly five received placebo; per-sample allocation not given. At day 63 after the first vaccine or placebo injection, samples were drawn. Data came from immunoSEQ multiplex PCR; TCRdb stores just in-frame clones and leaves some out. The sample carries hundreds of thousands of clones, roughly nine tenths recorded once. Sequencing was performed on peripheral blood, taken in a trial of Ad26.COV2.S vaccine versus placebo. These receptors were collected from a person aged 18-65 years who received the Ad26.COV2.S COVID-19 vaccine or a placebo.

CDR3 bases: TGTGCCAGCAACCGGGGGGAACAAGAGACCCAGTACTTC. This translates into CASNRGEQETQYF. The chain employs TRBV5-6 and TRBJ2-5; 7 nucleotides line up with TRBD2. Germline V gene data show CDR1 as SGHDT and CDR2 as YYEEEE. The CDR3 runs to 13 residues. V gave up 6 bases and J gave up 2 bases; unmatched junction bases: 4.

The chain links TRBV19 to TRBJ2-2; D is undetermined. CDR3 length: 15 amino acids. Germline-derived CDR1 and CDR2 are LNHDA and SQIVND (reference sequence). The ends were cut back, 3 bases at V and 4 bases at J, with 12 bases in the middle. CDR3 sequence: CASSISSIPTGELFF. As DNA, the CDR3 is TGTGCCAGTAGTATCTCGAGTATACCCACCGGGGAGCTGTTTTTT.

The V gene is TRBV7-9, the J gene TRBJ2-5; tentative D call: TRBD1 (5 bases). The germline CDR1 and CDR2 sequences are SEHNR and FQNEAQ (reference sequence). This CDR3 region has 17 residues. Trimming shortened V by 2 bases and J by 1 base, and 17 bases separated the two germline ends. CDR3 region: CASSLSLGVRGQETQYF. Written as DNA, the CDR3 is TGTGCCAGCAGCTTATCCCTTGGGGTAAGGGGCCAAGAGACCCAGTACTTC.

The chain links TRBV27 to TRBJ2-7; 7 positions match TRBD2. The germline V gene has CDR1 MNHEY and CDR2 SMNVEV (reference sequence). There are 13 residues in the CDR3. V was pared by 6 bases and J by 3 bases, with 5 bases of the junction left unmatched. The CDR3 DNA reads TGTGCCAGCAGCCGTAAGCGGGACTACGAGCAGTACTTC. Translated: CASSRKRDYEQYF.

This chain joins TRBV6-2 or TRBV6-3 and TRBJ1-1; 10 bases line up with TRBD1. V dropped 4 bases and J dropped 4; count of bases not matched to a gene: 9. The CDR3 totals 16 residues. From germline, CDR1 is MNHEY and CDR2 SVGEGT. This CDR3 is CASSWGQGFLPTEAFF. The CDR3 DNA reads as TGTGCCAGCAGTTGGGGACAGGGGTTTCTCCCCACTGAAGCTTTCTTT.

The V gene is TRBV5-1, the J gene TRBJ2-7; the D is unclear. This CDR3 spans 13 amino acids. Trimming cost V 0 bases and J 4 bases, with 8 bases left between them. Germline V gene lookup returns CDR1 SGHRS and CDR2 YFSETQ. The CDR3 here is CASSLDLSYEQYF. CDR3 in DNA: TGCGCCAGCAGCTTGGACCTCTCTTACGAGCAGTACTTC.

V and J are TRBV7-9 and TRBJ2-6; 7 positions agree with TRBD1. V shed 4 bases, J shed 2 bases, and the junction held 8 bases outside the gene matches. The CDR3 spans 17 residues. Germline CDR1 and CDR2: SEHNR and FQNEAQ (reference sequence). This chain's CDR3 is CASSSVVQGAGANVLTF. CDR3 sequence (DNA): TGTGCCAGCAGCTCCGTGGTGCAGGGGGCTGGGGCCAACGTCCTGACTTTC.

The chain employs TRBV6-5 and TRBJ2-7; 11 bases line up with TRBD1. With V trimmed by 8 bases and J by 4 bases, 4 bases remained unmatched. There are 13 residues in the CDR3. Germline V CDR1 and CDR2: MNHEY, SVGAGI. The CDR3 coding sequence is TGTGCCAGCGGACAGGGGGCTGAATACGAGCAGTACTTC. Its translation: CASGQGAEYEQYF.

The chain joins TRBV28 to TRBJ1-3; D is unresolved. Germline CDR1 reads MDHEN; CDR2 reads SYDVKM. The CDR3 consists of 13 residues. Trimming took off 3 bases at V and 3 bases at J, with 6 bases between the two ends. CDR3 protein: CASSFLSGNTIYF. The CDR3 DNA reads as TGTGCCAGCAGTTTTCTTAGTGGAAACACCATATATTTT. The entire variable domain, with the rest obtained from reference TRBV28 and TRBJ1-3, is as follows: DVKVTQSSRYLVKRTGEKVFLECVQDMDHENMFWYRQDPGLGLRLIYFSYDVKMKEKGDIPEGYSVSREKKERFSLILESASTNQTSMYLCASSFLSGNTIYFGEGSWLTVV.

The chain is built from TRBV30 and TRBJ1-3; D remains unclear. V gave up 1 base and J gave up 0 bases, with 7 bases separating them. Germline V gene sequence: CDR1 GTSNPN, CDR2 SVGIG (reference sequence). This CDR3 has 14 residues. This chain's CDR3 is CAWSGRNSGNTIYF. CDR3 DNA sequence: TGTGCCTGGAGTGGGCGGAACTCTGGAAACACCATATATTTT.

The rearrangement joins TRBV7-9 to TRBJ1-1; TRBD1 aligns across 9 bases. Per germline, CDR1 SEHNR and CDR2 FQNEAQ (reference sequence). With V trimmed by 5 bases and J by 4 bases, 5 bases remained unmatched. The CDR3 is 14 residues long. The chain's CDR3 is CASSLDRGSTEAFF. The CDR3 bases are TGTGCCAGCAGCCTTGACAGGGGGAGCACTGAAGCTTTCTTT. The full variable domain, its missing parts supplied by reference TRBV7-9 and TRBJ1-1, is DTGVSQNPRHKITKRGQNVTFRCDPISEHNRLYWYRQTLGQGPEFLTYFQNEAQLEKSRLLSDRFSAERPKGSFSTLEIQRTEQGDSAMYLCASSLDRGSTEAFFGQGTRLTVV.

The chain recombines TRBV6-5 with TRBJ1-2, with TRBD1 identical over 8 bases. The V gene end was trimmed by 5 bases and the J gene end by 0 bases; junction bases not matched to a gene: 5. The germline CDR1 and CDR2 sequences are MNHEY and SVGAGI. This CDR3 contains 15 residues. As DNA, the CDR3 is TGTGCCAGCAGTCCCTCGACAGGGGCTAACTATGGCTACACCTTC. It specifies CASSPSTGANYGYTF.

V usage is TRBV11-2 and J usage is TRBJ2-1; D is possibly TRBD1 (6 bases). V was clipped by 5 bases and J by 4 bases, with 15 bases between them. CDR1 is SGHAT and CDR2 is FQNNGV in the germline V gene. The length of the CDR3 is 15 residues. CDR3 bases: TGTGCCAGCAGCCTGGACAGTCTCACATACAATGAGCAGTTCTTC. Translating gives CASSLDSLTYNEQFF.

The rearrangement links TRBV29-1 to TRBJ1-2; D remains ambiguous. This CDR3 is 13 amino acids long. Trimming shortened V by 6 bases and J by 3 bases, and 14 bases separated the two germline ends. Germline CDR1 and CDR2: SQVTM and ANQGSEA. As DNA, the CDR3 is TGCAGCGTCGCCCAAGGGCCTTACTATGGCTACACCTTC. As protein: CSVAQGPYYGYTF.

The chain has TRBV9 and TRBJ1-3, with D perhaps matching TRBD1 (6 bases). This CDR3 region has 13 residues. The ends were cut back, 2 bases at V and 5 bases at J, with 8 bases in the middle. The germline V gene has CDR1 SGDLS and CDR2 YYNGEE. As DNA, the CDR3 is TGTGCCAGCAGCGTGCAGGGGAGAAACACCATATATTTT. Translated, it gives CASSVQGRNTIYF.

This clone is a singleton in its sample. The sample carries other DNA sequences with the same CDR3. The chain combines TRBV27 with TRBJ2-4, with D uncertain. The CDR3 contains 14 residues. Trimming removed 5 bases from V and 0 bases from J, with 8 bases in between. Looked up from germline, CDR1 is MNHEY and CDR2 is SMNVEV (reference sequence). The chain's CDR3 is CASSSGLAKNIQYF. The DNA for the CDR3 is TGTGCCAGCAGTAGTGGCCTAGCCAAAAACATTCAGTACTTC.

This clone has just one count. The chain is built from TRBV5-6 and TRBJ1-2; D perhaps matches TRBD1 (6 bases). The germline V gene encodes CDR1 SGHDT and CDR2 YYEEEE. The CDR3 spans 15 residues. Trimming stripped 3 bases from V and 6 bases from J, with 18 bases between. CDR3 amino acids: CASSSTGKGGDGYTF. CDR3 nucleotides: TGTGCCAGCAGCTCTACAGGGAAGGGCGGGGATGGCTACACCTTC. Drawing the rest from reference TRBV5-6 and TRBJ1-2, the complete variable domain is DAGVTQSPTHLIKTRGQQVTLRCSPKSGHDTVSWYQQALGQGPQFIFQYYEEEERQRGNFPDRFSGHQFPNYSSELNVNALLLGDSALYLCASSSTGKGGDGYTFGSGTRLTVV.

The chain is built from TRBV20-1 and TRBJ1-1, with 8 nucleotides matching TRBD1. CDR3 length: 15 residues. With 6 bases clipped from V and 0 bases from J, the junction kept 9 bases outside the gene matches. From germline, CDR1 is DFQATT and CDR2 SNEGSKA (reference sequence). The CDR3 sequence is CSASPGTGVNTEAFF. Here the CDR3 DNA reads TGCAGTGCCAGTCCCGGGACAGGAGTGAACACTGAAGCTTTCTTT.

The rearrangement joins TRBV24-1 to TRBJ1-4, with D unclear. This CDR3 spans 13 amino acids. V lost 7 bases to trimming and J lost 5 bases, with 10 bases between them. In germline, CDR1 is KGHDR, CDR2 SFDVKD. The CDR3 is CATSPGINEKLFF. For the CDR3, the DNA is TGTGCCACCAGCCCCGGGATAAATGAAAAACTGTTTTTT.

This clone was recorded only once. The CDR3 bases are TGTGCCAGCAGCCCGGGGACAGGGTTGAACGAGCAGTACTTC. Translation: CASSPGTGLNEQYF. The J gene is TRBJ2-7, the V gene TRBV11-3; 9 nucleotides align to TRBD1. The trim removed 5 bases at V and 5 bases at J, leaving 7 bases unmatched. Germline CDR1 and CDR2: SGHNT and YENEEA. CDR3 size: 14 residues.